This T cell receptor (beta chain) was sequenced during a study of blood T cell repertoires in COVID-19. Profiling relied on immunoSEQ multiplex PCR, and the TCRdb table lists in-frame clones only, not all of them. The table records a few hundred thousand clones, 70% to 90% of them present only once. Between the trimmed V and J ends, which lost 4 bases and 4 bases, there was a span of 15 bases. CDR1 and CDR2 from the germline V gene are MGHRA and YSYEKL. The CDR3 is 15 amino acids. The sequence was obtained from a man between 25 and 39 years old who had recovered from COVID-19. The chain employs TRBV4-1 and TRBJ2-3, with D tentatively TRBD2 (5 bases). The sample was PBMCs or T cells enriched from blood (not recorded which). CDR3 DNA: TGCGCCAGCAGCCTTTTTGAGGGTGGGGCAGATACGCAGTATTTT. It yields the protein CASSLFEGGADTQYF.